Listed here is a single T cell receptor beta chain. Its antigen is as yet unknown. The trim removed 6 bases at V and 7 bases at J, leaving 9 bases unmatched. Germline V lookup: CDR1 LNHDA, CDR2 SQIVND (reference sequence). The CDR3 loop spans 14 amino acids. The data derive from a study of naive and memory T cell subsets. Study-wide findings and caveats: A clonotype means one alpha or beta sequence, not an alpha/beta pair. Naive repertoires, especially CD8, held a few larger clonotypes, possibly memory cells re-expressing CD45RA.

Both TRBC1 and TRBC2 were covered by a beta constant-region primer of two equimolar oligonucleotides. Four rounds of PCR amplified the ligated cDNA using nested alpha and beta constant-region primers plus SP2. TCRdb re-called the UMI-ligation and nested PCR reads with MiXCR, one entry per CDR3 protein. The table lists over 80,000 distinct CDR3 sequences, over 9% of them singletons. Sequences were obtained from naive CD4+ T cells from blood. This clonotype was sampled from a human donor in good health. The J gene is TRBJ1-5, the V gene TRBV19; 7 bases are shared with TRBD1. For the CDR3, the DNA is TGTGCCAGTAGCAGGGAGGGGGCGAGACAGCCCCAGCATTTT. Translation: CASSREGARQPQHF.